A single sample gave rise to the 21 T cell receptor beta chains below, sequenced in a study of OX40 agonist ivuxolimab in advanced cancers. Library generation was performed with the immunoSEQ multiplex PCR assay. The source is immuneACCESS, and TCRdb retained only in-frame sequences with V and J called. Part of the clones is not carried over; for the studies checked, unresolved V genes explain less than half of this, and the remainder is unexplained. The sample table holds roughly 56,000 clones, of which about four fifths were seen once. Clones ranked in the top ten supply 1.4% to 1.5% of the sample. The starting material was CD4+ or CD8+ T cells sorted from blood, obtained in a trial of the OX40 agonist ivuxolimab. These TCRs come from an adult with an advanced solid tumor such as melanoma, head and neck, liver or kidney cancer.

This clone occurred once. The chain couples TRBV6-5 to TRBJ1-2, with D hard to call. The CDR3 is made up of 14 amino acids. V lost 7 bases and J lost 7, with 19 bases in between. Germline loops: CDR1 MNHEY, CDR2 SVGAGI. CDR3: CASTEPGELSGYTF. CDR3 nucleotides: TGTGCCAGCACTGAACCGGGAGAGCTCTCTGGCTACACCTTC.

This chain connects TRBV28 to TRBJ2-7; 9 bases are shared with TRBD2. The junction had 11 bases not matched to a gene; V was cut back by 5 bases and J by 6 bases. Germline CDR1 reads MDHEN; CDR2 reads SYDVKM. The CDR3 is 15 residues long. The CDR3 reads CASSPQGLAGREQYF. CDR3 bases: TGTGCCAGCAGTCCCCAGGGGCTAGCGGGACGCGAGCAGTACTTC.

This clone was seen a few times. The chain couples TRBV30 to TRBJ1-5; weak D call: TRBD1 (6 bases). CDR1 and CDR2 (germline): GTSNPN, SVGIG (reference sequence). Trimming shortened V by 2 bases and J by 5 bases, and 10 bases separated the two germline ends. The CDR3 has 13 amino acids. The CDR3 protein is CAWSIGGHQPQHF. The CDR3, as DNA: TGTGCCTGGAGTATCGGGGGGCATCAGCCCCAGCATTTT.

J is TRBJ1-1 and V is TRBV6-1, with D possibly matching TRBD1 (6 bases). Germline V gene sequence: CDR1 MNHNS, CDR2 SASEGT. Trimming removed 6 bases from V and 2 bases from J, with 10 bases in between. The CDR3 is 13 amino acids. CDR3 DNA sequence: TGTGCCAGCAGGCAAGGGGGTAACACTGAAGCTTTCTTT. Amino acids: CASRQGGNTEAFF.

The chain combines TRBV5-8 with TRBJ2-7; a weak D match, TRBD1 (5 bases). In germline, CDR1 is SGHTS, CDR2 YDEGEE. Trimming took 2 bases from V and 0 from J, leaving 9 bases between them. This CDR3 region has 14 residues. Here the CDR3 reads CASSFGHLSYEQYF. Written as DNA, the CDR3 is TGTGCCAGCAGCTTCGGACATCTCTCCTACGAGCAGTACTTC.

This clone was seen only a few times. The chain links TRBV7-2 to TRBJ1-3; 9 bases agree with TRBD1. Unmatched junction bases numbered 13, after V lost 4 bases and J lost 3 bases. The CDR3 runs to 18 residues. CDR1 is SGHTA, CDR2 FQGNSA, per germline. For the CDR3, the DNA is TGTGCCAGCAGCTCCCGGGACAGGGACCTCCTGCGTGGAAACACCATATATTTT. Translating it yields CASSSRDRDLLRGNTIYF.

The V and J genes are TRBV19 and TRBJ2-6; the D call may be TRBD1 or TRBD2 (5 bases each). This CDR3 is built from 18 residues. Trimming shortened V by 6 bases and J by 0 bases, and 18 bases separated the two germline ends. The germline V gene encodes CDR1 LNHDA and CDR2 SQIVND (reference sequence). CDR3 DNA sequence: TGTGCCAGTAGAGCCCCGGGACGCCCTAGCTCTGGGGCCAACGTCCTGACTTTC. Its protein is CASRAPGRPSSGANVLTF.

In nucleotides, the CDR3 is TGTGCCAGCTCACCAGGGGGGTACGAGCAGTACTTC. Its protein is CASSPGGYEQYF. The V gene is TRBV18, the J gene TRBJ2-5; D possibly corresponds to TRBD2 (6 bases). Near its end, the DNA agrees better with TRBJ2-7, so the J call may be wrong. The CDR3 sequence is 12 residues long. Germline loops: CDR1 KGHSH, CDR2 LQKENI.

The J gene is TRBJ2-7, the V gene TRBV9, with 8 bases aligning to TRBD2. Germline V gives CDR1 SGDLS, CDR2 YYNGEE. The CDR3 is 15 amino acids. J was trimmed by 3 bases and V by 0 bases; bases with no gene match: 5. Here the CDR3 reads CASSVAGTSLYEQYF. The CDR3 coding sequence is TGTGCCAGCAGCGTAGCAGGGACTAGTCTCTACGAGCAGTACTTC.

This chain connects TRBV7-2 to TRBJ1-6; D not certain. V was clipped by 2 bases and J by 11 bases, with 19 bases between them. Looked up from germline, CDR1 is SGHTA and CDR2 is FQGNSA. This CDR3 is 16 amino acids long. CDR3 DNA sequence: TGTGCCAGCAGCTTACGGAATCTAGAGAGCCCGGCACCCCTCCACTTT. This encodes CASSLRNLESPAPLHF.

The V and J genes are TRBV9 and TRBJ2-7; 13 bases agree with TRBD2. The V and J ends lost 0 bases and 4 bases, in that order; junction bases with no gene match: 1. CDR1 is SGDLS, CDR2 YYNGEE, per germline. The CDR3 contains 15 residues. The DNA for the CDR3 is TGTGCCAGCAGCGTAGGGACTAGCGGGAGTTACGAGCAGTACTTC. This translates into CASSVGTSGSYEQYF. Supplemented by reference TRBV9 and TRBJ2-7, the full variable domain reads DSGVTQTPKHLITATGQRVTLRCSPRSGDLSVYWYQQSLDQGLQFLIQYYNGEERAKGNILERFSAQQFPDLHSELNLSSLELGDSALYFCASSVGTSGSYEQYFGPGTRLTVT.

The rearrangement joins TRBV5-6 to TRBJ2-6; TRBD2 agrees at 9 bases. Losses at the gene ends were 3 bases for V and 3 bases for J; bases not matched to a gene: 7. This CDR3 region has 17 residues. From germline, CDR1 is SGHDT and CDR2 YYEEEE. The DNA of the CDR3 is TGTGCCAGCAGCTATCGCGGGGGGGCGATTGGGGCCAACGTCCTGACTTTC. Translation: CASSYRGGAIGANVLTF.

CDR3 in DNA: TGTGCCAGCAGCGTAGAGCCCTCTGGAAACACCATATATTTT. It translates to CASSVEPSGNTIYF. The chain links TRBV9 to TRBJ1-3; D gene uncertain. V was pared by 0 bases and J by 0 bases, with 4 bases between. The CDR3 sequence is 14 residues long. Per germline, CDR1 SGDLS and CDR2 YYNGEE.

The rearrangement uses TRBV6-5 and TRBJ2-5, with D tentatively TRBD1 (5 bases). The DNA end lines up better with TRBJ2-7; the J call may be wrong. The germline CDR1 and CDR2 sequences are MNHEY and SVGAGI. CDR3 length: 14 amino acids. The CDR3 sequence: CASSYGAGRDEQYF. CDR3 DNA sequence: TGTGCCAGCAGTTACGGAGCAGGCAGGGACGAGCAGTACTTC.

This clone was seen a handful of times. The rearrangement joins TRBV9 to TRBJ1-4; maybe TRBD1 (6 bases). The CDR3 covers 14 residues. Trimming stripped 1 base from V and 6 bases from J, with 10 bases between. Germline V gives CDR1 SGDLS, CDR2 YYNGEE. CDR3 residues: CASSVQGGDEKLFF. The CDR3, as DNA: TGTGCCAGCAGCGTACAAGGGGGAGATGAAAAACTGTTTTTT.

The J gene is TRBJ2-6, the V gene TRBV5-6; 7 bases are a match to TRBD1. CDR1 is SGHDT, CDR2 YYEEEE, per germline. CDR3 size: 18 residues. J lost 0 bases, V lost 2 bases, and 8 bases had no gene match. The CDR3 loop reads CASSLPGQPSSGANVLTF. The CDR3 coding sequence is TGTGCCAGCAGCTTACCGGGACAGCCAAGCTCTGGGGCCAACGTCCTGACTTTC.

This clone was seen only once. The J gene is TRBJ1-6, the V gene TRBV4-2, with a possible D match to TRBD1 (5 bases). Trimming removed 0 bases at V and 9 bases at J, with 12 bases between. Germline assignment: CDR1 LGHNA and CDR2 YNFKEQ. The CDR3 length is 15 residues. The DNA of the CDR3 is TGTGCCAGCAGCCAAGATAGGGGCGCGAGTTCACCCCTCCACTTT. It specifies CASSQDRGASSPLHF.

CDR3 DNA: TGCGCCAGCAGTCAGACCGACCAAGGACGGTCTAATGAAAAACTGTTTTTT. It specifies CASSQTDQGRSNEKLFF. V usage is TRBV23-1 and J usage is TRBJ1-4; D gene ambiguous. TRBV23-1 is an open reading frame whose function is uncertain. Trimming removed 3 bases at V and 3 bases at J, with 17 bases between. The CDR3 is 17 amino acids.

The chain uses TRBV29-1 and TRBJ1-2; 7 positions agree with TRBD1. This CDR3 comprises 14 residues. V was pared by 6 bases and J by 8 bases, with 15 bases of the junction left unmatched. Germline V gene data show CDR1 as SQVTM and CDR2 as ANQGSEA. The CDR3 bases are TGCAGCGTAGTTTACAGGGGAGGAGTTGAAGGCTACACCTTC. It specifies CSVVYRGGVEGYTF.

The chain carries TRBV19 and TRBJ2-2, with 9 bases lining up with TRBD1. The germline V gene encodes CDR1 LNHDA and CDR2 SQIVND (reference sequence). The CDR3 is made up of 13 amino acids. J was trimmed by 9 bases and V by 6 bases; bases with no gene match: 5. CDR3 DNA: TGTGCCAGTAGGCCCACAGGGGGCCGGGAGCTGTTTTTT. Protein product: CASRPTGGRELFF. Combining the CDR3 with reference TRBV19 and TRBJ2-2 gives the whole variable domain DGGITQSPKYLFRKEGQNVTLSCEQNLNHDAMYWYRQDPGQGLRLIYYSQIVNDFQKGDIAEGYSVSREKKESFPLTVTSAQKNPTAFYLCASRPTGGRELFFGEGSRLTVL.

This clone has only a few counts. This chain joins TRBV6-4 and TRBJ1-1; D is uncertain. The CDR3 has 14 amino acids. The germline V and J ends were trimmed by 3 bases and 0 bases, with 8 bases remaining between them. Germline lookup yields CDR1 MRHNA and CDR2 SNTAGT. CDR3 region: CASSDTSLNTEAFF. For the CDR3, the DNA is TGTGCCAGCAGTGATACCAGTCTGAACACTGAAGCTTTCTTT.